A single sample is the source of the 5 T cell receptor beta chains below, sequenced in a study of read filtering for tumor transcriptome and immune sequencing (dated by TCRdb to 2018 to 2020). The listed sequencing device is Illumina HiSeq 4000. The Immunoverse kit was used to build TCR libraries from 400 ng RNA, with molecular barcoded adaptors covering alpha/delta and beta/gamma chains. In-frame beta chains were kept once TCRdb had trimmed the public reads at Q25 with fastp and called clones with MiXCR. Each CDR3 protein appears once, grouped with its most common genes and DNA. This sample has 25,000 to 35,000 distinct CDR3 sequences in its table, and 13% to 15% of those were observed once. The ten largest account for around two fifths of the sample. Sequenced material: a population of CD138-negative cells sorted from bone marrow. The cell subset or site label for this specimen denotes: bone marrow mononuclear cells depleted of CD138+ plasma/myeloma cells by negative magnetic selection. The receptors stem from a donor at least 40 years old with multiple myeloma.

This clonotype was recorded at least ten times. V usage is TRBV6-5 and J usage is TRBJ1-2; D ambiguous. The germline V gene has CDR1 MNHEY and CDR2 SVGAGI. The CDR3 sequence is 13 residues long. V was trimmed by 4 bases and J by 6 bases, leaving 12 bases between them. The CDR3 coding sequence is TGTGCCAGCAGTTTCAGAGGGCGGGATGGCTACACCTTC. Translating gives CASSFRGRDGYTF.

The sample holds many counts of this clonotype. The V call is TRBV20-1, the J call TRBJ2-1; D remains unclear. The length of the CDR3 is 12 residues. V dropped 1 base and J dropped 7 bases, with 8 bases sitting between them. Germline CDR1 and CDR2: DFQATT and SNEGSKA (reference sequence). The CDR3 protein is CSARVVGNEQFF. CDR3 DNA sequence: TGCAGTGCTAGAGTAGTGGGAAATGAGCAGTTCTTC.

The chain has TRBV28 and TRBJ2-7; the D is unclear. The ends were cut back, 5 bases at V and 3 bases at J, with 20 bases in the middle. The CDR3 is 16 amino acids. Germline V gene lookup returns CDR1 MDHEN and CDR2 SYDVKM. DNA for the CDR3: TGTGCCAGCAGTCCTCGCCTGAGTAGGTACCTCTACGAGCAGTACTTC. Translating it yields CASSPRLSRYLYEQYF.

This clonotype was counted only a few times. This chain links TRBV9 with TRBJ2-7, with TRBD2 as a possible D gene (5 bases). V was pared by 1 base and J by 0 bases, with 8 bases between. The CDR3 loop spans 14 amino acids. Looked up from germline, CDR1 is SGDLS and CDR2 is YYNGEE. CDR3: CASSVSGGSYEQYF. DNA of the CDR3: TGTGCCAGCAGCGTAAGCGGCGGCTCCTACGAGCAGTACTTC.

The count of this clonotype is one. A much more abundant neighbour one base away suggests this may be a read error. V gene TRBV7-2 combines with J gene TRBJ1-5; possibly TRBD1 for D (6 bases). The tail of the sequence fits TRBJ2-3 better, so the J call may be wrong. Germline CDR1 reads SGHTA; CDR2 reads FQGNSA. The CDR3 loop spans 14 amino acids. Here the CDR3 reads CASSLEQGNQPQYF. The CDR3 DNA is TGTGCCAGCAGCTTAGAACAGGGAAATCAGCCCCAGTATTTT.